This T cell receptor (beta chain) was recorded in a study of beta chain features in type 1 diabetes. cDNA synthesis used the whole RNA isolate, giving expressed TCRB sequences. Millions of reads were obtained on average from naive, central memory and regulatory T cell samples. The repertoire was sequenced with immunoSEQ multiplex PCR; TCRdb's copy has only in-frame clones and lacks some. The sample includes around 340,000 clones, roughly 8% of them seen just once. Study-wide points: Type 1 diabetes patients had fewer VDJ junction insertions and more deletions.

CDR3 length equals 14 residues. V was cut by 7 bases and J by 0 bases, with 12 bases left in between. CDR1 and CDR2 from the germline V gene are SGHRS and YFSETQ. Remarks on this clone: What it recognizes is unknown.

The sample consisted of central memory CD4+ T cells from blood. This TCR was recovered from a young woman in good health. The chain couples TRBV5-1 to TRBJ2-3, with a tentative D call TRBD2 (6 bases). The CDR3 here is CASVRDSSTDTQYF. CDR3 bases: TGCGCCAGCGTGCGGGACTCTAGCACAGATACGCAGTATTTT.